The sequence of this TCR beta chain was determined in a study of T cell clones after liver transplantation. Whole-study context: Post-transplant blood was tracked for graft-donor-reactive T cell clones identified in a pre-transplant mixed lymphocyte reaction. As an antigen-independent comparator, third-party-reactive TCRbeta sequences came from pre-transplant mixed lymphocyte reactions. Tolerant meant at least one year fully off immunosuppression without liver enzymes above twice normal.

Method: immunoSEQ multiplex PCR; TCRdb's copy keeps in-frame clones and lacks some. The sample has some 120,000 clones; 90% are singletons. Findings and limits, study-wide: Small, mixed patient groups and varying post-transplant times limit these conclusions.

This CDR3 has 18 amino acids. V shed 0 bases and J 4 bases; nucleotides not matched to a gene: 12. Notes on this clone: Its antigen is still unknown.

This receptor was obtained from a human patient who received a liver transplant. T cells may partly derive from the graft donor. The chain carries TRBV23-1 and TRBJ2-1, with 7 bases fitting TRBD1. Being an ORF, TRBV23-1 has a function that is uncertain. The material sequenced was CD4+ T cells from blood, taken 12 months after liver transplant. The CDR3 loop reads CASSQSRASDRDYNEQFF. DNA for the CDR3: TGCGCCAGCAGTCAATCCCGGGCCTCCGACAGGGATTACAATGAGCAGTTCTTC.